A single T cell receptor beta chain is shown here with its context. These data belong to a study of blood T cell repertoires in COVID-19. At the level of the study: Samples taken during acute and convalescent COVID-19 were collected in the United States, Italy and Spain.

Trimming took off 8 bases at V and 9 bases at J, with 19 bases between the two ends. Germline CDR1 reads KGHDR; CDR2 reads SFDVKD. The CDR3 totals 14 residues. Original processing methods: Estimates of nucleated cell counts were drawn from the amplification of reference gene primers. Clones were sequenced by immunoSEQ multiplex PCR, and TCRdb holds only the in-frame ones, with some missing. That table furnishes V, J and clone size, whereas the DNA furnished D and trimming. The data hold about 150,000 clones, with around 89% observed a single time. This TCR derives from a man aged 55-75 years with active or convalescent COVID-19. Specimen: peripheral blood. This chain uses TRBV24-1 with TRBJ2-1, with D possibly matching TRBD1 (6 bases). The CDR3 DNA reads TGTGCCACCAAGCCTAGGGGGAGTTATGGTGAGCAGTTCTTC. Translated, it gives CATKPRGSYGEQFF.